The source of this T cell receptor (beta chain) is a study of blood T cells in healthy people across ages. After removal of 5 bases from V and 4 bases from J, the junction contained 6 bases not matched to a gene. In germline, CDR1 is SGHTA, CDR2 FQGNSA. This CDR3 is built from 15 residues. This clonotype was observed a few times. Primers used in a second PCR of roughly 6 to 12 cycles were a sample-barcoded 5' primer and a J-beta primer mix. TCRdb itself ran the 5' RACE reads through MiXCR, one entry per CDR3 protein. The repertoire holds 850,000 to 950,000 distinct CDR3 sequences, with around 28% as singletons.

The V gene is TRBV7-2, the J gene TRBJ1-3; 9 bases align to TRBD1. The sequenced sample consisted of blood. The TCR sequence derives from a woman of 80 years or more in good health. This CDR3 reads CASSPRTGVGNTIYF. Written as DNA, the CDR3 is TGTGCCAGCAGCCCCCGGACAGGGGTGGGAAACACCATATATTTT.